This entry describes one T cell receptor (beta chain). The antigen is not known. The data were taken from a study of OX40 agonist ivuxolimab in advanced cancers. A history of autoimmune disease or systemic immunosuppression excluded patients. Study-level results: Within 6 weeks, CD4+ and CD8+ blood T cells expanded clonally at 0.1 to 3.0 mg/kg. Near-lowest levels of clonal expansion characterized partial responders at 0.1-3.0 mg/kg. Among T cells, CD8+ cells averaged more expanded clones than CD4+ cells.

Produced via immunoSEQ multiplex PCR; TCRdb's table is partial and in-frame only. This repertoire shows about 60,000 clones, 90% to 95% found once; its top ten account for about 4.4%. The germline gives CDR1 SGHVS, CDR2 FNYEAQ. This CDR3 has 16 amino acids. The V end lost 5 bases, the J end lost 0 bases, and 13 bases lay between the germline ends. This receptor was identified in an adult with an advanced solid tumor such as melanoma, head and neck, liver or kidney cancer. The V call is TRBV7-6, the J call TRBJ2-2; D is undetermined. The sequences come from CD4+ or CD8+ T cells sorted from blood, collected in a trial of the OX40 agonist ivuxolimab. The DNA for the CDR3 is TGTGCCAGCAGCGACCTAAGGGCCCCGAACACCGGGGAGCTGTTTTTT. It is translated as CASSDLRAPNTGELFF. Full variable domain (rest looked up from reference TRBV7-6 and TRBJ2-2): GAGVSQSPRYKVTKRGQDVALRCDPISGHVSLYWYRQALGQGPEFLTYFNYEAQQDKSGLPNDRFSAERPEGSISTLTIQRTEQRDSAMYRCASSDLRAPNTGELFFGEGSRLTVL.